Listed here are 20 T cell receptor beta chains from one sample, sequenced in a study of shared clonotypes between healthy human individuals. TCRdb's table, derived via immunoSEQ multiplex PCR, lists solely in-frame clones and lacks some. The sample has around 2.5 million clones, roughly 93% seen once; the top ten hold roughly 0.39%. Sequenced sample: naive CD4+ T cells from PBMCs. Subset described: CD45RA+ positively selected. The source is a man in his late teens or twenties in good health. Some clones in this sample may be carry-over from other donors' samples.

The chain employs TRBV6-6 and TRBJ1-1, with TRBD1 matching 7 bases. V shed 4 bases, J shed 2 bases, and the junction held 7 bases outside the gene matches. The V gene's germline CDR1 is MNHNY and CDR2 SVGAGI (reference sequence). This CDR3 is built from 15 residues. This chain's CDR3 is CASSFGTAINTEAFF. CDR3 nucleotides: TGTGCCAGCAGTTTCGGGACAGCCATCAACACTGAAGCTTTCTTT.

The gene calls are TRBV5-4 and TRBJ2-7, with 10 bases matching TRBD2. The CDR3 is made up of 14 amino acids. Germline V CDR1 and CDR2: SGHNT, YYREEE (reference sequence). The junction had 1 base not matched to a gene; V was cut back by 2 bases and J by 2 bases. The CDR3 DNA sequence: TGTGCCAGCAGCTTACTAGCGGGAACCTACGAGCAGTACTTC. Translated: CASSLLAGTYEQYF.

CDR3 bases: TGTGCCAGCAGCTTTTCCCTATTTCGTCAGGGGGAGACCCAGTACTTC. Translation gives CASSFSLFRQGETQYF. The V and J genes are TRBV7-2 and TRBJ2-5, with a weak D call TRBD1 (6 bases). The V gene lost 3 bases and the J gene lost 5 bases, with 19 bases spanning the gap. This CDR3 has 16 amino acids. The V gene's germline CDR1 is SGHTA and CDR2 FQGNSA.

The V gene is TRBV11-2, the J gene TRBJ2-2; 8 positions match TRBD1. The V segment lost 5 bases and the J segment 7 bases; nucleotides outside the gene matches: 9. Per germline, CDR1 SGHAT and CDR2 FQNNGV. The CDR3 runs 15 residues. For the CDR3, the DNA is TGTGCCAGCAGCGAACTGACAGGGGTACACGGGGAGCTGTTTTTT. Residues: CASSELTGVHGELFF.

On this clone itself: This CDR3 is also generated by other DNA sequences in the sample. V and J are TRBV28 and TRBJ2-2; 10 nucleotides match TRBD1. After removal of 4 bases from V and 3 bases from J, the junction contained 8 bases not matched to a gene. Germline V gene sequence: CDR1 MDHEN, CDR2 SYDVKM. This CDR3 has 17 residues. CDR3 coding DNA: TGTGCCAGCAGTTCACCAGGGGACAGGGGCTACACCGGGGAGCTGTTTTTT. This codes for CASSSPGDRGYTGELFF.

V gene TRBV4-1 combines with J gene TRBJ1-4, with 11 nucleotides matching TRBD1. V lost 0 bases and J lost 7; bases outside the gene matches: 4. This CDR3 has 16 residues. CDR1 MGHRA and CDR2 YSYEKL come from the germline V gene. Written as DNA, the CDR3 is TGCGCCAGCAGCCAAGATCGGACAGGGGGCGGTGAAAAACTGTTTTTT. Its translation: CASSQDRTGGGEKLFF.

This clone was observed a single time. The rearrangement links TRBV5-6 to TRBJ2-1, with D possibly being TRBD2 (5 bases). CDR1 and CDR2 from the germline V gene are SGHDT and YYEEEE. The CDR3 has 12 amino acids. Trimming left V 6 bases short and J 10 bases short, with 14 bases between. The CDR3, as DNA: TGTGCCAGCAACTTAGCGTGGACGGAGCAGTTCTTC. It translates to CASNLAWTEQFF.

The chain employs TRBV6-1 and TRBJ1-5; D gene uncertain. This CDR3 contains 13 residues. Germline assignment: CDR1 MNHNS and CDR2 SASEGT. Trimming cost V 10 bases and J 2 bases, with 12 bases left between them. CDR3 sequence reads: CATRLGGNQPQHF. CDR3 sequence (DNA): TGTGCCACCCGTCTAGGAGGCAATCAGCCCCAGCATTTT.

The chain uses TRBV28 and TRBJ1-4, with 7 bases lining up with TRBD1. The length of the CDR3 is 14 residues. Germline CDR1 is MDHEN and CDR2 is SYDVKM. J gave up 6 bases and V 6 bases, and 7 bases lay outside the gene matches. The CDR3 region has the DNA TGTGCCAGCAGGCGAGGAGGACAGGATGAAAAACTGTTTTTT. It specifies CASRRGGQDEKLFF.

This chain links TRBV18 with TRBJ2-7; weak D call: TRBD2 (6 bases). With 5 bases removed from V and 0 bases from J, the gap between germline ends came to 11 bases. This CDR3 is 14 amino acids long. Germline CDR1 KGHSH, CDR2 LQKENI. The CDR3 DNA reads as TGTGCCAGCTCATCGACTAGTGGCTCCTACGAGCAGTACTTC. This gives the protein CASSSTSGSYEQYF.

The rearrangement uses TRBV7-8 and TRBJ1-1; D gene unclear. V was clipped by 5 bases and J by 1 base, with 11 bases between them. CDR3 length equals 14 residues. The germline CDR1 and CDR2 sequences are SGHVS and FQNEAQ. CDR3 sequence: CASSPQEGNTEAFF. CDR3 bases: TGTGCCAGCAGCCCCCAAGAAGGGAACACTGAAGCTTTCTTT.

For this clone: The sample holds other DNA sequences that translate to the same CDR3. The genes are TRBV6-1 and TRBJ2-1; TRBD2 agrees at 9 bases. This CDR3 has 15 residues. With 6 bases clipped from V and 0 bases from J, the junction kept 3 bases outside the gene matches. The germline V gene encodes CDR1 MNHNS and CDR2 SASEGT. CDR3 in amino acids: CASRLSGSSYNEQFF. The CDR3 coding sequence is TGTGCCAGCAGACTTAGCGGGAGCTCCTACAATGAGCAGTTCTTC.

The J gene is TRBJ1-4, the V gene TRBV7-2; D perhaps matches TRBD1 (5 bases). The CDR3 is made up of 13 amino acids. Germline values: CDR1 SGHTA, CDR2 FQGNSA. The V end lost 5 bases, the J end lost 8 bases, and 12 bases lay between the germline ends. CDR3 sequence: CASSLEEGEKLFF. The CDR3 region has the DNA TGTGCCAGCAGCCTCGAGGAGGGGGAAAAACTGTTTTTT. Filled out from reference TRBV7-2 and TRBJ1-4, the complete variable domain reads GAGVSQSPSNKVTEKGKDVELRCDPISGHTALYWYRQSLGQGLEFLIYFQGNSAPDKSGLPSDRFSAERTGGSVSTLTIQRTQQEDSAVYLCASSLEEGEKLFFGSGTQLSVL.

This clone was detected only a few times. This rearrangement joins TRBV2 to TRBJ1-1; D gene unclear. Germline CDR1 SNHLY, CDR2 FYNNEI. Trimming took off 3 bases at V and 10 bases at J, with 12 bases between the two ends. This CDR3 has 12 residues. This CDR3 reads CASSDWNRGAFF. The DNA of the CDR3 is TGTGCCAGCAGTGATTGGAACCGAGGAGCTTTCTTT. Using reference TRBV2 and TRBJ1-1 for the parts outside the CDR3, the full variable domain is EPEVTQTPSHQVTQMGQEVILRCVPISNHLYFYWYRQILGQKVEFLVSFYNNEISEKSEIFDDQFSVERPDGSNFTLKIRSTKLEDSAMYFCASSDWNRGAFFGQGTRLTVV.

The rearrangement uses TRBV28 and TRBJ1-1, with D possibly matching TRBD1 (5 bases). V was clipped by 3 bases and J by 4 bases, with 15 bases between them. The germline V gene has CDR1 MDHEN and CDR2 SYDVKM. The CDR3 sequence is 15 residues long. This CDR3 reads CASSFPGAVGTEAFF. In DNA, the CDR3 is TGTGCCAGCAGTTTCCCTGGGGCAGTCGGCACTGAAGCTTTCTTT. Drawing the rest from reference TRBV28 and TRBJ1-1, the complete variable domain is DVKVTQSSRYLVKRTGEKVFLECVQDMDHENMFWYRQDPGLGLRLIYFSYDVKMKEKGDIPEGYSVSREKKERFSLILESASTNQTSMYLCASSFPGAVGTEAFFGQGTRLTVV.

The genes are TRBV4-1 and TRBJ1-1; TRBD1 aligns across 11 bases. Unmatched junction bases numbered 9, after V lost 4 bases and J lost 2 bases. The CDR3 is made up of 17 amino acids. CDR1 MGHRA and CDR2 YSYEKL come from the germline V gene. Here the CDR3 reads CASSRGRDRGKNTEAFF. The CDR3 DNA reads as TGCGCCAGCAGCCGTGGAAGGGACAGGGGGAAAAACACTGAAGCTTTCTTT.

V and J are TRBV6-1 and TRBJ2-3; TRBD2 matches at 13 bases. In germline, CDR1 is MNHNS, CDR2 SASEGT. This CDR3 spans 15 amino acids. J gave up 7 bases and V 5 bases, and 6 bases lay outside the gene matches. The CDR3 here is CASSRLAGGRYTQYF. The DNA for the CDR3 is TGTGCCAGCAGTCGACTAGCGGGAGGACGGTATACGCAGTATTTT.

The chain is built from TRBV5-5 and TRBJ1-5; TRBD1 matches 8 bases. There are 14 residues in the CDR3. With 4 bases clipped from V and 7 bases from J, the junction kept 7 bases outside the gene matches. Per germline, CDR1 SGHKS and CDR2 YYEKEE (reference sequence). As DNA, the CDR3 is TGTGCCAGCAGCCCAGGGGGCCCGGGACAGCCCCAGCATTTT. Protein: CASSPGGPGQPQHF.

The rearrangement uses TRBV2 and TRBJ1-2, with D possibly being TRBD1 (5 bases). V was pared by 3 bases and J by 6 bases, with 11 bases between. The CDR3 is 13 amino acids. The V gene's germline CDR1 is SNHLY and CDR2 FYNNEI. CDR3 loop: CASSERGYHGYTF. In DNA form, the CDR3 reads TGTGCCAGCAGTGAGAGGGGTTACCATGGCTACACCTTC.

The chain recombines TRBV4-1 with TRBJ2-3; 13 positions match TRBD2. This CDR3 spans 16 amino acids. J lost 4 bases, V lost 3 bases, and 4 bases had no gene match. Per germline, CDR1 MGHRA and CDR2 YSYEKL. The CDR3 region is CASSHPGTSGADTQYF. The CDR3 nucleotides read TGCGCCAGCAGCCACCCTGGGACTAGCGGGGCAGATACGCAGTATTTT.